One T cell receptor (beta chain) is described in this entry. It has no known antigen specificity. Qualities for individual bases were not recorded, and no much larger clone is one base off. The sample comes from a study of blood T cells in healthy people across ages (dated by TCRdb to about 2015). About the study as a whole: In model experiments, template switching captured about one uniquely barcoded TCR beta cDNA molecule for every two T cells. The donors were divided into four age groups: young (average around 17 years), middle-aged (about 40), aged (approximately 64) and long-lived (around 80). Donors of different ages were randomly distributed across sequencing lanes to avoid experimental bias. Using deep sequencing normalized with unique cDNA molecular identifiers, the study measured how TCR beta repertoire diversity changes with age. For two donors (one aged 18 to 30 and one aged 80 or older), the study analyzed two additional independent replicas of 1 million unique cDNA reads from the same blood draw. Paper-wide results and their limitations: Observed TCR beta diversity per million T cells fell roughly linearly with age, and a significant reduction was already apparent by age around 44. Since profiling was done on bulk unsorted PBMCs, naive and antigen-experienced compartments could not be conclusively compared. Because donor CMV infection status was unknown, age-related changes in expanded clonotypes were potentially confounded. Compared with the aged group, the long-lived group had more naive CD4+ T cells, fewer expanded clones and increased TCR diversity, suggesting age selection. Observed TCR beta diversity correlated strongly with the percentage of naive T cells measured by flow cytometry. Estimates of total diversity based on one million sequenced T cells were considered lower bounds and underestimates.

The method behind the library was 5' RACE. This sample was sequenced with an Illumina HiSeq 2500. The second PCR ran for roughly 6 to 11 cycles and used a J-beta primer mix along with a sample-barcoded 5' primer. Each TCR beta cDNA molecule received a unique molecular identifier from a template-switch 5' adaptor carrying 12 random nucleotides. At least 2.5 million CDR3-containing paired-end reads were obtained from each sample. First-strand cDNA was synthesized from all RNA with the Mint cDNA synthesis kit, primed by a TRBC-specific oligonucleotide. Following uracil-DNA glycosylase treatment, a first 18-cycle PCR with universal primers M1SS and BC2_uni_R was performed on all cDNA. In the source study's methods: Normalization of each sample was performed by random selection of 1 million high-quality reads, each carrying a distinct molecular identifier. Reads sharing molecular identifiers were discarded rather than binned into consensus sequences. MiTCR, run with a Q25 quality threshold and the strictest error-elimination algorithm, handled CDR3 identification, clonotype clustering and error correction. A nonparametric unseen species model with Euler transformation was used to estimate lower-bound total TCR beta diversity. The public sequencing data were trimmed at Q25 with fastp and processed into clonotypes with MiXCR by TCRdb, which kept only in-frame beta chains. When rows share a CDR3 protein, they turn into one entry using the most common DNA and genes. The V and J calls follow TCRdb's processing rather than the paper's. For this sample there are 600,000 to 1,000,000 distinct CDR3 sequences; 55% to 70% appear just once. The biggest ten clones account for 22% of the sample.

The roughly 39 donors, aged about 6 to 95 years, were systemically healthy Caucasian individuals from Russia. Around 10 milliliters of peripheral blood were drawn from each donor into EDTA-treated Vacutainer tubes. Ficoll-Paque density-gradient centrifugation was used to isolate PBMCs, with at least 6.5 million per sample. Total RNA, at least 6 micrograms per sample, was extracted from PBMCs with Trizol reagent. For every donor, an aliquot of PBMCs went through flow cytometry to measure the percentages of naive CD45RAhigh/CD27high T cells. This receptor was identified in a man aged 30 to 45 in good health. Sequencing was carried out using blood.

The encoded CDR3 is CSVEDRGSGYTF. Read as DNA, the sequence is TGCAGCGTTGAAGATCGAGGGTCCGGCTACACCTTC. The V and J segments used are TRBV29-1 and TRBJ1-2, with the D gene too uncertain to name. The CDR3 goes from the cysteine to the phenylalanine over 12 residues. Only CDR3 DNA remains: 36 bases, in frame from the first base. Trimming at the junction amounts to 0 bases on V and 8 bases on J, and the germline ends lie 10 bases apart. CDR1 SQVTM and CDR2 ANQGSEA were looked up in the germline V gene.